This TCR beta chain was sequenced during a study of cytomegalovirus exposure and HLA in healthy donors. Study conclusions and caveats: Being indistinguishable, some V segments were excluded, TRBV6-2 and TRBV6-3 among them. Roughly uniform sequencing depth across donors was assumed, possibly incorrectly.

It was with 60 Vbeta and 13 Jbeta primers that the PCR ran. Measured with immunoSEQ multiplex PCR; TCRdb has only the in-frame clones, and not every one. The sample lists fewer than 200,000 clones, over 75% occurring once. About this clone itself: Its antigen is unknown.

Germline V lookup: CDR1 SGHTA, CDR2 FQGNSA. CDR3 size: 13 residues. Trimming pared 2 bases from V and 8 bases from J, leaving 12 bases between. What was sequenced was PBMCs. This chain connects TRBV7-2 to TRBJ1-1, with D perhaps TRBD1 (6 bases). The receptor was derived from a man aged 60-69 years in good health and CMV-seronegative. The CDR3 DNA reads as TGTGCCAGCAGCTTAAAAAGGACAGAAGAAGCTTTCTTT. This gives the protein CASSLKRTEEAFF.